The subject of this entry is one TCR beta chain. The record originates from a study of CD8+ T cells in alopecia areata. Trimming removed 5 bases from V and 6 bases from J; junction bases left unmatched: 8. Germline V gene data show CDR1 as SEHNR and CDR2 as FQNEAQ (reference sequence). The CDR3 runs to 15 residues. The authors extracted RNA and reverse transcribed it into cDNA as the sequencing template. Produced via immunoSEQ multiplex PCR; TCRdb's table is partial and in-frame only. The sample has approximately 150,000 clones, 86% seen once; the top ten hold 13%. Treatment: oral pan-JAK inhibitor, 5-10 mg twice daily.

J is TRBJ1-4 and V is TRBV7-9, with 8 bases that match TRBD1. The sample consisted of CD8+ T cells sorted from blood, taken at week 4, from a patient treated with tofacitinib. The sequence derives from a human donor with alopecia areata. The CDR3 nucleotides read TGTGCCAGCAGCCACAGACAGGGGAGGGATGAAAAACTGTTTTTT. Residues: CASSHRQGRDEKLFF.